A selection of T cell receptor beta chains follows, all from one sample in a study of blood T cell repertoires in COVID-19. Assay used: immunoSEQ multiplex PCR; TCRdb lists only in-frame clones, some missing. Here the sample spans some 170,000 clones, 84% being singletons. The sample was PBMCs or T cells enriched from blood (not recorded which). These receptors were obtained from a man aged 45 to 65 who had recovered from COVID-19. CDR3s include the opening cysteine and the closing phenylalanine or tryptophan. The D gene is left open where the match is weak. Clone size, where shown, is once, few, many, or a class for clones that have expanded.

V	D	size	length	J	DNA	CDR3
TRBV30	TRBD1	NA	16	TRBJ1-5	TGTGCCTGGAGTGGATTGACAGGGAGCCTTAATCAGCCCCAGCATTTT	CAWSGLTGSLNQPQHF
TRBV28	NA	NA	12	TRBJ2-2	TGTGCCAGCAGTCCAAACTCCGGGGAGCTGTTTTTT	CASSPNSGELFF
TRBV4-2	TRBD2	NA	16	TRBJ2-5	TGTGCCAGCAACATACTAGCGGGGGGTGGAAAAGAGACCCAGTACTTC	CASNILAGGGKETQYF
TRBV28	NA	NA	14	TRBJ1-1	TGTGCCAGCAGTTTGCCTGGGAGGACACCTGAAGCTTTCTTT	CASSLPGRTPEAFF
TRBV19	TRBD1	NA	10	TRBJ1-5	TGTGGGACAGGGTTAGGGACCCAGCATTTT	CGTGLGTQHF
TRBV7-9	NA	NA	15	TRBJ1-5	TGTGCCAGCAGCTTAGAGGGGTTGAGCAATCAGCCCCAGCATTTT	CASSLEGLSNQPQHF
TRBV19	NA	NA	15	TRBJ1-4	TGTGCCAGTAGTAGCCCTGAGGCGGCGGGTGAACAACTGTTTTTT	CASSSPEAAGEQLFF
TRBV19	TRBD1	NA	13	TRBJ2-4	TGTGCCAGTAGTACGACAGGGGGGGACATTCAGTACTTC	CASSTTGGDIQYF
TRBV27	NA	NA	14	TRBJ2-5	TGTGCCAGCAGTCCTCTGAGGGCCGTAGAGACCCAGTACTTC	CASSPLRAVETQYF
TRBV10-3	NA	once	14	TRBJ1-6	TGTGCCATCAGTGATGCAGGGAACAATTCACCCCTCCACTTT	CAISDAGNNSPLHF
TRBV20-1	NA	NA	11	TRBJ1-2	TGCAGTGCTAGACCTTTAGATGGCTACACCTTC	CSARPLDGYTF
TRBV19	TRBD1	NA	16	TRBJ2-7	TGTGCCAGTAGTATCACCCCAGGGGGCGGTTTCTACGAGCAGTACTTC	CASSITPGGGFYEQYF
TRBV4-1	NA	NA	16	TRBJ2-1	TGCGCCAGCAGCCAAGTTGGCAGGGGGGAGGACAATGAGCAGTTCTTC	CASSQVGRGEDNEQFF
TRBV10-1	TRBD1	NA	14	TRBJ2-7	TGCGCCAGCAGTGGACAGGGGGCCGTTCAGGAGCAGTACTTC	CASSGQGAVQEQYF
TRBV27	TRBD1	NA	14	TRBJ1-2	TGTGCCAGCAGACTACAGGGGGCTAACTATGGCTACACCTTC	CASRLQGANYGYTF
TRBV29-1	TRBD1	NA	14	TRBJ1-1	TGCAGTGAACTGCCGAGACAGGGGGGCACTGAAGCTTTCTTT	CSELPRQGGTEAFF
TRBV30	TRBD1	NA	15	TRBJ2-3	TGTGCCTGGAAGGGGTCCGGGACAGACTTTAATACGCAGTATTTT	CAWKGSGTDFNTQYF
TRBV13	NA	NA	15	TRBJ2-7	TGTGCCAGCACCCTCATAGGAGGGGGCAGGTACGAGCAGTACTTC	CASTLIGGGRYEQYF
TRBV18	TRBD2	NA	15	TRBJ2-3	TGTGCCAGCTCCCCCGGGGGGACCCGCACAGATACGCAGTATTTT	CASSPGGTRTDTQYF
TRBV3-1/TRBV3-2	TRBD2	NA	19	TRBJ2-7	TGTGCCAGCAGCCAAGTAAGTTTCACCGGGACTAGCGACACCTACGAGCAGTACTTC	CASSQVSFTGTSDTYEQYF
TRBV2	NA	NA	15	TRBJ1-1	TGTGCCAGCAGTGAACGGGGACAAGGCTTCACTGAAGCTTTCTTT	CASSERGQGFTEAFF
TRBV6-5	TRBD1	NA	12	TRBJ2-7	TGTGCCAGCAGGGGGACAGGGGAAGAGCAGTACTTC	CASRGTGEEQYF
TRBV27	NA	NA	15	TRBJ1-1	TGTGCCAGCAGTTTTTCCACTCTAGGGAACACTGAAGCTTTCTTT	CASSFSTLGNTEAFF
TRBV2	TRBD1	NA	15	TRBJ1-1	TGTGCCAGCAGCGTACCCGGACAGGGGAGGACTGAAGCTTTCTTT	CASSVPGQGRTEAFF
TRBV18	NA	NA	14	TRBJ1-1	TGTGCCAGCTCACCACCCACCAGGGGTTTGGGAGCTTTCTTT	CASSPPTRGLGAFF
TRBV10-3	NA	NA	14	TRBJ1-2	TGTGCCATCAGTGAGCAAAGCCACAACTATGGCTACACCTTC	CAISEQSHNYGYTF
TRBV28	NA	few	16	TRBJ2-7	TGTGCCAGCAGAACATGGGGAACAGGGAGCTCCTACGAGCAGTACTTC	CASRTWGTGSSYEQYF
TRBV14	NA	NA	16	TRBJ1-3	TGTGCCAGCAGCCAACCCTCCAGGGCGCATGGAAACACCATATATTTT	CASSQPSRAHGNTIYF
TRBV10-3	NA	NA	13	TRBJ2-7	TGTGCCATCAGGCCGAGGGAGAAATACGAGCAGTACTTC	CAIRPREKYEQYF
TRBV19	TRBD1	once	16	TRBJ2-2	TGTGCCAGTAGTACTGACAGGGGGCGGATCACCGGGGAGCTGTTTTTT	CASSTDRGRITGELFF
TRBV4-1	TRBD2	NA	17	TRBJ2-5	TGCGCCAGCAGCCAAGAAGCCCAGCGGGGACGCCGTGAGACCCAGTACTTC	CASSQEAQRGRRETQYF
TRBV2	NA	NA	14	TRBJ2-3	TGTGCCAGCATCGACCAGCGGAGCACAGATACGCAGTATTTT	CASIDQRSTDTQYF
TRBV19	NA	NA	15	TRBJ1-4	TGTGCCAGTAGTATAGGGGCAGCAACTAATGAAAAACTGTTTTTT	CASSIGAATNEKLFF
TRBV19	TRBD1	NA	13	TRBJ1-4	TGTGCCAGCCGGGACAGCAATAATGAAAAACTGTTTTTT	CASRDSNNEKLFF
TRBV7-9	TRBD1	NA	15	TRBJ1-4	TGTGCCAGCAGCTTCTCCGGGACAGTGAATGAAAAACTGTTTTTT	CASSFSGTVNEKLFF
TRBV5-4	TRBD1	NA	15	TRBJ2-7	TGTGCCAGCAGCTTGTCGGCAGGGGGCGTTTACGAGCAGTACTTC	CASSLSAGGVYEQYF
TRBV10-3	NA	NA	13	TRBJ2-3	TGTGCCATCAATACATATAGCACAGATACGCAGTATTTT	CAINTYSTDTQYF
TRBV5-1	NA	NA	13	TRBJ2-1	TGCGCCAGCAGCAGTCGCGGGGCGAATGAGCAGTTCTTC	CASSSRGANEQFF
TRBV7-8	NA	NA	15	TRBJ1-5	TGTGCCAGCACCCCGGCGGGGGCTAGCAATCAGCCCCAGCATTTT	CASTPAGASNQPQHF
TRBV3-1/TRBV3-2	TRBD2	few	12	TRBJ2-5	TGTGCCAGCAGCCGTGGGGGGGGGACCCAGTACTTC	CASSRGGGTQYF
TRBV9	NA	NA	15	TRBJ2-3	TGTGCCAGCAGCTACGGGGGGCGCTTCACAGATACGCAGTATTTT	CASSYGGRFTDTQYF
TRBV4-1	TRBD1	NA	14	TRBJ1-6	TGCGCCAGCAGCCCGGGACAGGGTAATTTTCCCCTCCACTTT	CASSPGQGNFPLHF
TRBV6-6	NA	NA	14	TRBJ1-1	TGTGCCAGCAGTAACCAGGGTATGAACACTGAAGCTTTCTTT	CASSNQGMNTEAFF
TRBV14	TRBD1	NA	15	TRBJ1-5	TGTGCCAGCAGCCAAACTCAGGGGGCCAATCAGCCCCAGCATTTT	CASSQTQGANQPQHF
TRBV5-1	TRBD1	NA	15	TRBJ1-1	TGCGCCAGCAGCGGGGGACAGGGGGTGGGCACTGAAGCTTTCTTT	CASSGGQGVGTEAFF
TRBV6-5	TRBD1	NA	13	TRBJ2-7	TGTGCCAGCGAAGGACAGGGGTATGGGGAGCAGTACTTC	CASEGQGYGEQYF
TRBV5-1	TRBD1	NA	15	TRBJ2-2	TGCGCCAGCAGCTCGGACAGGGGGATTACCGGGGAGCTGTTTTTT	CASSSDRGITGELFF
TRBV9	NA	NA	16	TRBJ1-2	TGTGCCAGCAGCGTAGACTTTCGGGTAGTTAAGTATGGCTACACCTTC	CASSVDFRVVKYGYTF